This TCR beta chain derives from a study of technical replicates of blood from a few donors. Sequenced by immunoSEQ multiplex PCR; TCRdb stores in-frame clones only, minus some. The sample shows tens of thousands of clones, over 85% of them seen only once. Deletions cut 0 bases from V and 8 bases from J, with 10 bases between. The CDR3 contains 14 residues. Per the germline V gene, CDR1 is MNHEY and CDR2 is SVGAGI. The receptor comes from a human donor in good health. This chain joins TRBV6-5 and TRBJ1-4; D ambiguous. The sample comprised T cells isolated from PBMCs. This CDR3 is CASSYSGSQEKLFF. In DNA form, the CDR3 reads TGTGCCAGCAGTTACTCGGGCAGCCAGGAAAAACTGTTTTTT.